The 4 T cell receptor beta chains listed next were all sequenced from one sample in a study of T cells in Graves' hyperthyroidism and ophthalmopathy. RNA transcripts yielded amplified TCR beta CDR3 regions. The HTBI set primed first-round TCR CDR3 RT-PCR. TCRdb used MiXCR to reprocess the multiplex PCR reads, holding one entry per CDR3 protein. The sample carries approximately 420,000 distinct CDR3 sequences, roughly 13% recorded once. Sequenced: blood. The receptors originated from a woman younger than 35 with Graves' hyperthyroidism.

This sequence joins TRBV6-1 and TRBJ2-1; TRBD2 might be the D (5 bases). Germline-derived CDR1 and CDR2 are MNHNS and SASEGT. V was trimmed by 6 bases and J by 8 bases, leaving 17 bases between them. The CDR3 totals 14 residues. The CDR3 coding sequence is TGTGCCAGCAGACGAGGGTCTGGGTTTGATGAGCAGTTCTTC. This codes for CASRRGSGFDEQFF.

This clonotype was seen ten or more times. The chain is built from TRBV4-3 and TRBJ2-3; D gene unclear. Germline V lookup: CDR1 LGHNA, CDR2 YSLEER. The CDR3 runs to 15 residues. Trimming took 0 bases from V and 4 from J, leaving 11 bases between them. CDR3 sequence: CASSQDLGSADTQYF. In DNA, the CDR3 is TGCGCCAGCAGCCAAGACTTGGGTTCCGCAGATACGCAGTATTTT.

V gene TRBV20-1 combines with J gene TRBJ1-5; D unclear. Germline V lookup: CDR1 DFQATT, CDR2 SNEGSKA (reference sequence). Trimming removed 6 bases from V and 2 bases from J, with 20 bases in between. The length of the CDR3 is 16 residues. CDR3 nucleotide sequence: TGCAGTGCGAGACACACGAGTTTCCGCGGCAATCAGCCCCAGCATTTT. This sequence encodes CSARHTSFRGNQPQHF.

This clonotype was seen at least ten times. The CDR3 nucleotides read TGTGCCGAGAAGGGGAACACTGAAGCTTTCTTT. Translation gives CAEKGNTEAFF. The chain employs TRBV2 and TRBJ1-1; no clear D. The germline CDR1 and CDR2 sequences are SNHLY and FYNNEI. The CDR3 totals 11 residues. Trimming removed 11 bases at V and 1 base at J, with 8 bases between. Filled out from reference TRBV2 and TRBJ1-1, the complete variable domain reads EPEVTQTPSHQVTQMGQEVILRCVPISNHLYFYWYRQILGQKVEFLVSFYNNEISEKSEIFDDQFSVERPDGSNFTLKIRSTKLEDSAMYFCAEKGNTEAFFGQGTRLTVV.